The rows below give T cell receptor beta chains drawn from one sample of a study of T cell repertoires in cytomegalovirus infection. MiXCR, applied by TCRdb to the reads, yields one record per CDR3 protein. The repertoire holds about 89,000 distinct CDR3 sequences, with approximately 30% as singletons. The antigens for these receptors are not known. Sequencing used CD8+ T cells from cultured PBMCs, obtained from culture after CMV antigen stimulation. Every receptor here comes from a human donor in good health (CMV status not recorded). Some clones in this sample may be carry-over from other donors' samples. CDR3s include the opening cysteine and the closing phenylalanine or tryptophan. A D gene is named only where the DNA matches it firmly. A clone size is listed for some rows: how often the clone was seen (once, few, many), or a class if it is expanded.

j_call,v_call,d_call,clone_size,cdr3_nt,cdr3_aa
TRBJ1-1,TRBV25-1,NA,NA,TGTGCCAGCAGTGAATCTGTGAACACTGAAGCTTTCTTT,CASSESVNTEAFF
TRBJ2-7,TRBV27,NA,NA,TGTGCCAGCAGTTCAGCGGTGACACAATACGCCTACGAGCAGTACTTC,CASSSAVTQYAYEQYF
TRBJ1-1,TRBV6-5,TRBD1,NA,TGTGCCAGCAGTTACCACAGGGGCTTCTTAAACACTGAAGCTTTCTTT,CASSYHRGFLNTEAFF
TRBJ2-1,TRBV28,NA,NA,TGTGCCAGCAGTTCGCACCCTAGCAATGAGCAGTTCTTC,CASSSHPSNEQFF
TRBJ2-1,TRBV7-9,NA,many,TGTGCCAGCAGCTTAGAGGGCTCTGAGCAGTTCTTC,CASSLEGSEQFF
TRBJ2-1,TRBV19,TRBD2,NA,TGTGCCAGTAGTATCCCGGGACTAGCATCCTACAATGAGCAGTTCTTC,CASSIPGLASYNEQFF
TRBJ2-3,TRBV7-9,TRBD1,NA,TGTGCCAGCAGCCAACCGGGACAGGATTATACGCAGTATTTT,CASSQPGQDYTQYF
TRBJ2-2,TRBV7-2,NA,NA,TGTGCCAGCAGCTTTTTAGACCGGACAGACACCGGGGAGCTGTTTTTT,CASSFLDRTDTGELFF
TRBJ1-4,TRBV4-2,NA,NA,TGTGCCAGCAGCCAAGATTGGGGCGATTTCGAAGAAAAACTGTTTTTT,CASSQDWGDFEEKLFF
TRBJ2-7,TRBV7-6,NA,few,TGTGCCAGCAGCTCGGGGGTGGAACAGTACTTC,CASSSGVEQYF
TRBJ1-1,TRBV7-1,NA,NA,TGTGCCAGCAGCCCACCAAGTGAAGGGATTGGTGAAGCTTTCTTT,CASSPPSEGIGEAFF
TRBJ2-2,TRBV7-6,TRBD2,many,TGTGCCAGCAGCCCAGCTGGCGGGGGGACCGGGGAGCTGTTTTTT,CASSPAGGGTGELFF
TRBJ2-1,TRBV11-2,NA,once,TGTGCCAGCAGCTTAGGTCCGGGGAGGTACAATGAGCAGTTCTTC,CASSLGPGRYNEQFF
TRBJ1-5,TRBV19,NA,NA,TGTGCCAGTAGCCCCGACAGTAATAGCAATCAGCCCCAGCATTTT,CASSPDSNSNQPQHF
TRBJ2-7,TRBV27,NA,NA,TGTGCCAGCAGTCACTCAGGGGGGGCGAACGAGCAGTACTTC,CASSHSGGANEQYF
TRBJ1-2,TRBV7-2,TRBD1,many,TGTGCCAGCGGATTGACAGGGGGGAATGGCTACACCTTC,CASGLTGGNGYTF
TRBJ2-4,TRBV2,TRBD1,NA,TGTGCCAGCAGTTTTCGGACAGGGGGCCGGCAGTCCATTCAGTACTTC,CASSFRTGGRQSIQYF
TRBJ1-2,TRBV29-1,TRBD1,many,TGCAGCGTTCCAGGGGGAGACGGTGGCTACACCTTC,CSVPGGDGGYTF
TRBJ2-2,TRBV5-8,TRBD1,many,TGTGCCAGCAGCCCCCGGAGGACAGGGAACACCGGGGAGCTGTTTTTT,CASSPRRTGNTGELFF
TRBJ1-1,TRBV7-9,NA,NA,TGTGCCAGCAGACCAACTTCTGAAGCTTTCTTT,CASRPTSEAFF